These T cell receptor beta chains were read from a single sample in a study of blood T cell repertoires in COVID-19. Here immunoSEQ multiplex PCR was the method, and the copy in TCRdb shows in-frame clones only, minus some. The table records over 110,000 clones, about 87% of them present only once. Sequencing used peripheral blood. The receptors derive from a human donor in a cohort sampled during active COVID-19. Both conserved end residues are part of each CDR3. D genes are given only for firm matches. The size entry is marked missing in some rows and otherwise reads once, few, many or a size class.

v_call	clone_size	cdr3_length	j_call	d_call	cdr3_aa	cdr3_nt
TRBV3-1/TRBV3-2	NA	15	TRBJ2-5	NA	CASSQGRGGGETQYF	TGTGCCAGCAGCCAAGGGAGAGGTGGTGGAGAGACCCAGTACTTC
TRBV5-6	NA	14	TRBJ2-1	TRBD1	CASSLQGLNNEQFF	TGTGCCAGCAGCTTACAGGGGCTAAACAATGAGCAGTTCTTC
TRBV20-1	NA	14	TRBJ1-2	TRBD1	CSASQRGRGYGYTF	TGCAGTGCTAGTCAAAGGGGGCGCGGCTATGGCTACACCTTC
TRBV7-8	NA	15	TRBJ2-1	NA	CASSQLWGGDSEQFF	TGTGCCAGCAGCCAGCTTTGGGGCGGGGATAGTGAGCAGTTCTTC
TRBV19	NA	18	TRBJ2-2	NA	CASSITAPGLTYTGELFF	TGTGCCAGTAGTATAACAGCGCCGGGACTCACCTACACCGGGGAGCTGTTTTTT
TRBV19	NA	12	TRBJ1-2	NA	CASSAGGYGYTF	TGTGCCAGTAGTGCGGGGGGCTATGGCTACACCTTC
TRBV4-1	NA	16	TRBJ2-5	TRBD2	CASSRRLAGVQETQYF	TGCGCCAGCAGCCGCCGACTAGCGGGGGTCCAAGAGACCCAGTACTTC
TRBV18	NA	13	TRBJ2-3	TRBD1	CASSRTGADTQYF	TGTGCCAGCTCACGTACAGGGGCAGATACGCAGTATTTT
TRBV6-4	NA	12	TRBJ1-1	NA	CASSERGGKAFF	TGTGCCAGCAGTGAAAGAGGAGGGAAAGCTTTCTTT
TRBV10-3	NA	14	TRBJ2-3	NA	CAISVGRPTDTQYF	TGTGCCATCAGTGTCGGCAGGCCCACAGATACGCAGTATTTT
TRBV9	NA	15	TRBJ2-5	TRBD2	CASSVASGGEETQYF	TGTGCCAGCAGCGTAGCTAGCGGGGGGGAAGAGACCCAGTACTTC
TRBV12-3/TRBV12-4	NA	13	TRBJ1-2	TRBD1	CASKGAHNYGYTF	TGTGCCAGCAAGGGGGCGCATAACTATGGCTACACCTTC
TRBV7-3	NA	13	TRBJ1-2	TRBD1	CASSFGTGTGYTF	TGTGCCAGCAGCTTCGGGACAGGGACCGGCTACACCTTC
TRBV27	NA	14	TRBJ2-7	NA	CASSRRQVSYEQYF	TGTGCCAGCAGCCGCCGACAGGTTTCCTACGAGCAGTACTTC
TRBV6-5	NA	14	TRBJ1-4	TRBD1	CASRRDRGNEKLFF	TGTGCCAGCAGGCGGGACAGGGGGAATGAAAAACTGTTTTTT
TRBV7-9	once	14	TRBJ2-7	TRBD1	CASSFGTGLHEQYF	TGTGCCAGCAGCTTCGGGACAGGGTTACACGAGCAGTACTTC
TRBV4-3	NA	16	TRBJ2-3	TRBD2	CASSPRLAGYTDTQYF	TGCGCCAGCAGCCCGAGACTAGCGGGGTACACAGATACGCAGTATTTT
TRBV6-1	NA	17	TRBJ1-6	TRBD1	CASSGGQGASYNSPLHF	TGTGCCAGCAGTGGGGGACAGGGGGCCTCCTATAATTCACCCCTCCACTTT
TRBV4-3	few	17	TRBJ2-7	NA	CASSQDSGQPTSYEQYF	TGCGCCAGCAGCCAAGATTCCGGACAACCGACCTCCTACGAGCAGTACTTC
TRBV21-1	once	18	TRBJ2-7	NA	CASSILRAGGKSTYEQYF	TGTGCCAGCAGCATCCTACGAGCGGGGGGAAAATCAACCTACGAGCAGTACTTC
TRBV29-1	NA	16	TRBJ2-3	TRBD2	CSVEGLAGTPTDTQYF	TGCAGCGTTGAAGGACTAGCGGGGACCCCCACAGATACGCAGTATTTT
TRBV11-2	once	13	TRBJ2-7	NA	CASSFGQGYEQYF	TGTGCCAGCAGCTTCGGGCAGGGTTACGAGCAGTACTTC
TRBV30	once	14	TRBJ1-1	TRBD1	CAWVNRGLNTEAFF	TGTGCCTGGGTAAACAGGGGGCTGAACACTGAAGCTTTCTTT
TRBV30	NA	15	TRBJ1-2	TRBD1	CAWSVQGQDPYGYTF	TGTGCCTGGAGTGTACAGGGACAGGACCCCTATGGCTACACCTTC
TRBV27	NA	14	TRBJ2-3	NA	CASSYMTSTDTQYF	TGTGCCAGCAGTTATATGACTAGCACAGATACGCAGTATTTT
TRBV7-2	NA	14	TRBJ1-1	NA	CASSPTEGNTEAFF	TGTGCCAGCAGCCCAACGGAGGGTAACACTGAAGCTTTCTTT
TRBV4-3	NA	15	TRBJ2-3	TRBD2	CASSQILAGADTQYF	TGCGCCAGCAGCCAAATCCTAGCGGGGGCTGATACGCAGTATTTT
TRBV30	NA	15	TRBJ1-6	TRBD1	CAWSGGPGQSSPLHF	TGTGCCTGGAGCGGGGGACCGGGACAGTCATCACCCCTCCACTTT
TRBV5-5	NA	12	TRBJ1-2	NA	CASSLGQWGYTF	TGTGCCAGCAGCTTGGGACAATGGGGCTACACCTTC
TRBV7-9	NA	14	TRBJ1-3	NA	CASKSGRTGNTIYF	TGTGCCAGCAAGTCCGGGAGGACTGGAAACACCATATATTTT
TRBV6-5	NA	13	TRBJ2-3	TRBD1	CASTWTGSDTQYF	TGTGCCAGCACCTGGACAGGGTCGGATACGCAGTATTTT
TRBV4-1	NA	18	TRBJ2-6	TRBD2	CASSQIAGRGSGANVLTF	TGCGCCAGCAGCCAAATAGCGGGCCGGGGCTCTGGGGCCAACGTCCTGACTTTC
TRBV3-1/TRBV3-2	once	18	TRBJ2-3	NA	CASSQSYQLGGKTDTQYF	TGTGCCAGCAGCCAATCGTACCAGCTTGGGGGGAAGACAGATACGCAGTATTTT
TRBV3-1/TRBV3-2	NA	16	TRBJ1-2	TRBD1	CASSQGDRGRYYGYTF	TGTGCCAGCAGCCAAGGGGACAGGGGGCGATACTATGGCTACACCTTC
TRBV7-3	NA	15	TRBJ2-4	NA	CASSSRGRDLNIQYF	TGTGCCAGCAGCTCCCGTGGCAGGGATTTGAACATTCAGTACTTC
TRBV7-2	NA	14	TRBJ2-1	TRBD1	CASSLGDRVNEQFF	TGTGCCAGCAGCTTGGGGGACAGGGTAAATGAGCAGTTCTTC
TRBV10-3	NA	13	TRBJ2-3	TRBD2	CAISSGATDTQYF	TGTGCCATCTCGAGCGGGGCCACAGATACGCAGTATTTT
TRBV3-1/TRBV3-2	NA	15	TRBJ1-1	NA	CASSQVRGGWTEAFF	TGTGCCAGCAGCCAAGTCAGGGGCGGGTGGACTGAAGCTTTCTTT
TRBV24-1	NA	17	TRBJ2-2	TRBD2	CATSPSGLAGASGELFF	TGTGCCACCAGCCCTTCGGGACTAGCGGGGGCGTCCGGGGAGCTGTTTTTT
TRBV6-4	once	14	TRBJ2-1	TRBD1	CASSRTGLVNEQFF	TGTGCCAGCAGTAGGACAGGGTTGGTTAATGAGCAGTTCTTC
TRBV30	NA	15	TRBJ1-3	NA	CAWSLPRGYHNTIYF	TGTGCCTGGAGTCTTCCCCGGGGGTATCATAACACCATATATTTT
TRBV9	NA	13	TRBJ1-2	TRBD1	CASSPRQGDGYTF	TGTGCCAGCAGCCCCAGACAGGGGGATGGCTACACCTTC
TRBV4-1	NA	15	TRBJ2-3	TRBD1	CASSLGQALTDTQYF	TGCGCCAGCAGCCTTGGACAGGCTTTGACAGATACGCAGTATTTT
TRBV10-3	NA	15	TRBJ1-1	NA	CAISDGTLMNTEAFF	TGTGCCATCAGTGACGGGACACTCATGAACACTGAAGCTTTCTTT
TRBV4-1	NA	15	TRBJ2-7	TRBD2	CASSPHSSGEYEQYF	TGCGCCAGCAGCCCCCATTCTAGCGGGGAGTACGAGCAGTACTTC
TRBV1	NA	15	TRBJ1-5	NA	CTSSVTEYSNQPQHF	TGCACCAGCAGCGTGACAGAGTATAGCAATCAGCCCCAGCATTTT
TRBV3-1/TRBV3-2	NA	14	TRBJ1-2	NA	CASSQWAGGRGYTF	TGTGCCAGCAGCCAGTGGGCGGGGGGGAGAGGCTACACCTTC
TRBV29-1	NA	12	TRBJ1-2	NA	CSATTRRDGYTF	TGCAGCGCCACGACCCGGAGAGATGGCTACACCTTC